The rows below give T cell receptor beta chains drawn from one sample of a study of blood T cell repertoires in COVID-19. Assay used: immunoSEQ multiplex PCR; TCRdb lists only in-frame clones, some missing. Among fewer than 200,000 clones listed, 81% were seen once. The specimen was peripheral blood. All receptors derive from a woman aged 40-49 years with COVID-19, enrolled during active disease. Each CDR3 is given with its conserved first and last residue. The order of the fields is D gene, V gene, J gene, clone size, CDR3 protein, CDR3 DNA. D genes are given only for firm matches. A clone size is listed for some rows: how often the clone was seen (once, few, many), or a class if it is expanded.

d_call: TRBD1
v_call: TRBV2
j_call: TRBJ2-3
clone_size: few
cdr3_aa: CASRDRGLGDTQYF
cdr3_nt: TGTGCCAGCAGGGACAGGGGGCTCGGAGATACGCAGTATTTT

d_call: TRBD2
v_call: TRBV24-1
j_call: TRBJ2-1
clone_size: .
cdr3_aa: CATSGGTSGSRHEQFF
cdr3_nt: TGTGCCACCAGTGGTGGGACTAGCGGGAGTCGACATGAGCAGTTCTTC

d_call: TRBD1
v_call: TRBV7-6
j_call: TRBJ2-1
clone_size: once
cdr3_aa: CASSLVPRGQGAYNEQFF
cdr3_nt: TGTGCCAGCAGCTTAGTCCCCCGTGGACAGGGCGCCTACAATGAGCAGTTCTTC

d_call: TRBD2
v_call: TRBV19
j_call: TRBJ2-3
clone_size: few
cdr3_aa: CASSIGLAGGRTDTQYF
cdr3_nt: TGTGCCAGTAGTATCGGACTAGCGGGGGGGCGCACAGATACGCAGTATTTT

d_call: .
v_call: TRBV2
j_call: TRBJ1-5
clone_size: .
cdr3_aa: CASRRQDNSNQPQHF
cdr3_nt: TGTGCCAGCAGGAGACAGGATAATAGCAATCAGCCCCAGCATTTT

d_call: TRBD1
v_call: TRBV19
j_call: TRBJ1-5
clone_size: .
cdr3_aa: CASRNTGVPQPQHF
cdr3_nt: TGTGCCAGTCGAAATACAGGGGTCCCTCAGCCCCAGCATTTT

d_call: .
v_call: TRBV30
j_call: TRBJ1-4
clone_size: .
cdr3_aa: CAWSAAGTANEKLFF
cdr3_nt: TGTGCCTGGAGTGCCGCCGGTACAGCTAATGAAAAACTGTTTTTT

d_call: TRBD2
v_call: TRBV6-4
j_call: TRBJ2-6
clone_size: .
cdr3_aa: CASSARGGGYVSGANVLTF
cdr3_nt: TGTGCCAGCAGCGCCCGGGGGGGAGGATACGTATCTGGGGCCAACGTCCTGACTTTC

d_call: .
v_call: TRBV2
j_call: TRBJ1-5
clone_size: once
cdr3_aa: CASSFSRQGGNQPQHF
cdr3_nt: TGTGCCAGCAGTTTTTCGAGGCAGGGCGGCAATCAGCCCCAGCATTTT

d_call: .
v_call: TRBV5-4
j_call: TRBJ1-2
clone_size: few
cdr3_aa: CASSQESGGGAYGYTF
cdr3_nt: TGTGCCAGCAGCCAAGAATCGGGGGGAGGTGCCTATGGCTACACCTTC

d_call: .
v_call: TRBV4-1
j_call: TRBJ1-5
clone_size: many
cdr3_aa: CASSQSQVNQPQHF
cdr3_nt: TGCGCCAGCAGCCAATCGCAGGTAAATCAGCCCCAGCATTTT

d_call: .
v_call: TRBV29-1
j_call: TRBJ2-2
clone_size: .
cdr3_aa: CSVSTGSANTGELFF
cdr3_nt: TGCAGCGTTTCGACAGGCTCCGCGAACACCGGGGAGCTGTTTTTT

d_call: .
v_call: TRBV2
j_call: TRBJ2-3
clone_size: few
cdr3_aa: CASSRASTDTQYF
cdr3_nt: TGTGCCAGCAGTCGCGCTAGCACAGATACGCAGTATTTT

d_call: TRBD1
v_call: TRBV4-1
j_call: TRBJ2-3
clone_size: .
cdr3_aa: CASSRPRDRSTDTQYF
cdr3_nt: TGCGCCAGCAGCCGCCCCCGGGACAGGAGCACAGATACGCAGTATTTT

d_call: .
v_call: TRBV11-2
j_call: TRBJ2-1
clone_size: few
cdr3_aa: CASSLDGTSYNEQFF
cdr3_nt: TGTGCCAGCAGCTTAGACGGGACTTCTTACAATGAGCAGTTCTTC

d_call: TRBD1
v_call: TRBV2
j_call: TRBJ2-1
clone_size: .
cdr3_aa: CASSVDGTALNEQFF
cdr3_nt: TGTGCCAGCAGTGTTGACGGGACAGCCCTTAATGAGCAGTTCTTC

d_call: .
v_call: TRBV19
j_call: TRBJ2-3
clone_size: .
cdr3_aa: CASSPWSEATGIDTQYF
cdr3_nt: TGTGCCAGTAGTCCGTGGAGTGAAGCGACTGGTATAGATACGCAGTATTTT

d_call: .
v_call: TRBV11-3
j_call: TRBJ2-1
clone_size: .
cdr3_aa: CASSFRDSPEFF
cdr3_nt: TGTGCCAGCAGCTTTCGGGATAGCCCCGAGTTCTTC

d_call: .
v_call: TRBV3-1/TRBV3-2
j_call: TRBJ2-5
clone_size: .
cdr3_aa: CASSRRRREQETQYF
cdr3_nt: TGTGCCAGCAGCCGCCGCCGACGGGAACAAGAGACCCAGTACTTC

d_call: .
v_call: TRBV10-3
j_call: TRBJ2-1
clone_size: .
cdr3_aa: CAISEHTGRGNPYNEQFF
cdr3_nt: TGTGCCATCAGTGAGCATACAGGTAGGGGGAACCCATACAATGAGCAGTTCTTC

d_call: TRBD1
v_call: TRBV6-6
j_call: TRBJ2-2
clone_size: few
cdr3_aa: CASTLGQGTNTGELFF
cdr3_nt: TGTGCCAGCACCTTGGGACAGGGGACGAACACCGGGGAGCTGTTTTTT

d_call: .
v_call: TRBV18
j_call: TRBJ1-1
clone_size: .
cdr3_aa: CASSPRGLNTEAFF
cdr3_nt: TGTGCCAGCTCACCGCGCGGGTTGAACACTGAAGCTTTCTTT

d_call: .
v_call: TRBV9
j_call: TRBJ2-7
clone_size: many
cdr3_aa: CASSPMAVPYEQYF
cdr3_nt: TGTGCCAGCAGCCCCATGGCGGTTCCTTACGAGCAGTACTTC

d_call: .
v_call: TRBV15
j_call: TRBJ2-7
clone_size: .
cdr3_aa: CATSLNKYSGVEQYF
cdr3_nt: TGTGCCACCAGCCTCAACAAATACTCCGGAGTCGAGCAGTACTTC

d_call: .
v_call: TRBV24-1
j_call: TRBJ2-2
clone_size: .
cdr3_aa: CAPFILRSNTGELFF
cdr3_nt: TGTGCCCCCTTTATCTTGCGCTCGAATACCGGGGAGCTGTTTTTT

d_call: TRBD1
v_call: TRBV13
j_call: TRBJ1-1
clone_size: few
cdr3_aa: CASSVDRGNTEAFF
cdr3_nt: TGTGCCAGCAGCGTGGACAGGGGAAACACTGAAGCTTTCTTT

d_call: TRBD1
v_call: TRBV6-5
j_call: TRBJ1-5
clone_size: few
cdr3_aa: CASRLQGATQPQHF
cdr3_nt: TGTGCCAGCAGGTTACAGGGGGCCACTCAGCCCCAGCATTTT

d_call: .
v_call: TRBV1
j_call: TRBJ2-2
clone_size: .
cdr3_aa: CTSSHTNNLLAGANTGELFF
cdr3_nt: TGCACCAGCAGCCACACTAACAACCTACTAGCGGGGGCAAACACCGGGGAGCTGTTTTTT

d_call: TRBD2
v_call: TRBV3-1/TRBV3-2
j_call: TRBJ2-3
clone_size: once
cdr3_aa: CASSQGLAGGPRTDTQYF
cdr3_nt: TGTGCCAGCAGCCAGGGACTAGCGGGGGGGCCTCGCACAGATACGCAGTATTTT

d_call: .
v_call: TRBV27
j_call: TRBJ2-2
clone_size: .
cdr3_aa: CASSSLDRNANTGELFF
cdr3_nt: TGTGCCAGCAGTTCCCTGGACAGAAACGCGAACACCGGGGAGCTGTTTTTT

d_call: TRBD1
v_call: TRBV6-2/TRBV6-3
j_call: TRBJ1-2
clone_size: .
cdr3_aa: CASSLTDRGANYGYTF
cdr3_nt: TGTGCCAGCAGTCTGACCGACAGGGGAGCTAACTATGGCTACACCTTC

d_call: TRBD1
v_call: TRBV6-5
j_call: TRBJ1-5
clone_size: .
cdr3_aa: CASTQGASNQPQHF
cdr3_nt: TGTGCCAGCACCCAGGGGGCCAGCAATCAGCCCCAGCATTTT

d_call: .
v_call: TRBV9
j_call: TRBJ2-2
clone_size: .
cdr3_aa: CASSVDWSTGELFF
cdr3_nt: TGTGCCAGCAGCGTAGACTGGTCCACCGGGGAGCTGTTTTTT

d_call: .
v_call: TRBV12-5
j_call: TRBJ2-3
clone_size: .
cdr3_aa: CASGLGGGEADTQYF
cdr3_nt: TGTGCTAGTGGTTTGGGAGGGGGGGAGGCAGATACGCAGTATTTT

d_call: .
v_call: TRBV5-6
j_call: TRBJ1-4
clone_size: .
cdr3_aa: CASSLEGGTNEKLFF
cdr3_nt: TGTGCCAGCAGCTTGGAGGGGGGGACGAATGAAAAACTGTTTTTT

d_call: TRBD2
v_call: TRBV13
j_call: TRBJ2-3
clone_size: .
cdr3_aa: CASSLGSGGTDTQYF
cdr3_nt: TGTGCCAGCAGCTTAGGAAGCGGGGGAACAGATACGCAGTATTTT

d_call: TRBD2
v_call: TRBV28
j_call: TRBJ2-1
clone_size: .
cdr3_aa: CASSPISGLAGYVNEQFF
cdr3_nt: TGTGCCAGCAGTCCCATATCGGGACTAGCGGGATACGTCAATGAGCAGTTCTTC

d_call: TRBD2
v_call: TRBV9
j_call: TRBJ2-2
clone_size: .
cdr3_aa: CASSVASGNTGELFF
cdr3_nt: TGTGCCAGCAGCGTAGCTAGCGGAAACACCGGGGAGCTGTTTTTT

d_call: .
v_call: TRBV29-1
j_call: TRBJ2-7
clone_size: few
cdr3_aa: CSVGGFKETYEQYF
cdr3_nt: TGCAGCGTTGGAGGGTTTAAGGAAACCTACGAGCAGTACTTC

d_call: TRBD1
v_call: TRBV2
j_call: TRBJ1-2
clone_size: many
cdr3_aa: CASSRDRETGYTF
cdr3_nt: TGTGCCAGCAGTCGGGACAGGGAGACGGGCTACACCTTC

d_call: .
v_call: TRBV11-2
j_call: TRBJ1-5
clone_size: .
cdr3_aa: CASSLGYGNQPQHF
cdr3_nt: TGTGCCAGCAGCTTAGGTTACGGGAATCAGCCCCAGCATTTT

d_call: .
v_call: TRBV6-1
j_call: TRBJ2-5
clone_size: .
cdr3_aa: CASSESRGLYGLEAQYF
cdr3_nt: TGTGCCAGCAGTGAAAGCCGGGGACTTTACGGGCTAGAGGCCCAGTACTTC

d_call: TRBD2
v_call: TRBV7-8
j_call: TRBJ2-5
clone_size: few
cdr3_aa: CASSLAWRGTQETQYF
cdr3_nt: TGTGCCAGCAGCTTAGCATGGCGGGGGACCCAAGAGACCCAGTACTTC

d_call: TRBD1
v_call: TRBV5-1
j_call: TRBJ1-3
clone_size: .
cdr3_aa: CASSLGQGTGNTIYF
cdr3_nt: TGCGCCAGCAGCTTGGGACAGGGAACTGGAAACACCATATATTTT

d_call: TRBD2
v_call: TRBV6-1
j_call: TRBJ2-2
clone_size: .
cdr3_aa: CASSESAGNPAGELFF
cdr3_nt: TGTGCCAGCAGTGAGTCAGCGGGAAATCCCGCCGGGGAGCTGTTTTTT

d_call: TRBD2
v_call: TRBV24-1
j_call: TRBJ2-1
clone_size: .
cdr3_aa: CATSDKSGSGLYNEQFF
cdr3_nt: TGTGCCACCAGTGATAAAAGCGGGAGCGGTTTGTACAATGAGCAGTTCTTC

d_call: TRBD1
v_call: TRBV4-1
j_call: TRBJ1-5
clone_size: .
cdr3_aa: CASSQDEGANQPQHF
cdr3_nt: TGCGCCAGCAGCCAAGATGAGGGGGCGAACCAGCCCCAGCATTTT

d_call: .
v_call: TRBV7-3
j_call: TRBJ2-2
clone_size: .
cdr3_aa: CASSLTPGLRNTGELFF
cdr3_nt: TGTGCCAGCAGCTTAACTCCGGGACTTCGGAACACCGGGGAGCTGTTTTTT

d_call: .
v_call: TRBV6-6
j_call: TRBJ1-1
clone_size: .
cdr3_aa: CASSSTANTEAFF
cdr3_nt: TGTGCCAGCAGTTCGACAGCTAACACTGAAGCTTTCTTT

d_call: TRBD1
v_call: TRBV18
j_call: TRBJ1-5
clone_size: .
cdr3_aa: CASSPGQRKPQHF
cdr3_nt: TGTGCCAGCTCACCGGGACAGCGAAAGCCCCAGCATTTT

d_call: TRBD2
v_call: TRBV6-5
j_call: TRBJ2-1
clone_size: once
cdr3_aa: CASSRTSGGAPFIF
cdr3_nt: TGTGCCAGCAGTAGGACTAGCGGGGGGGCCCCATTTATCTTC

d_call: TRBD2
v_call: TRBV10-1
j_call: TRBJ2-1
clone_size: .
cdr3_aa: CATSPSGRAMGQFF
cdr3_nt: TGCGCTACAAGCCCTAGCGGGAGGGCCATGGGGCAGTTCTTC

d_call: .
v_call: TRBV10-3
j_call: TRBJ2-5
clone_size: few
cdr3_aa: CAIEGGQKETQYF
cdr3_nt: TGTGCCATCGAGGGGGGACAGAAAGAGACCCAGTACTTC